This T cell receptor beta chain was obtained from a study of OX40 agonist ivuxolimab in advanced cancers. About the study: An agonistic anti-OX40 (CD134) antibody, ivuxolimab, was used to treat the patients. It was permissible to have had prior anti-PD-1, anti-PD-L1 or anti-CTLA-4 therapy, and around 41% had some. Study-wide findings and caveats: Relative to CD4+, CD8+ T cells held more expanded clones on average. Among the lowest levels of clonal expansion were found in partial responders at 0.1-3.0 mg/kg.

Germline assignment: CDR1 SGHTA and CDR2 FQGTGA. The length of the CDR3 is 15 residues. Assay: immunoSEQ multiplex PCR; the TCRdb copy retains only in-frame clones and omits some. The table shows about 56,000 clones, with about nine tenths occurring only once. On this clone: Its antigen is as yet unknown.

This rearrangement joins TRBV7-3 to TRBJ2-5; a weak D match, TRBD1 (6 bases). The DNA end favors TRBJ2-7, so the J call may be wrong. Source: CD4+ or CD8+ T cells sorted from blood, taken in a trial of the OX40 agonist ivuxolimab. The source is an adult with an advanced solid tumor such as melanoma, head and neck, liver or kidney cancer. The CDR3 sequence is CASSSTITGPDEQYF. CDR3 coding DNA: TGTGCCAGCAGCTCGACAATAACAGGGCCGGACGAGCAGTACTTC.